The entry below describes one TCR beta chain. Assay used: immunoSEQ multiplex PCR; TCRdb lists only in-frame clones, some missing. The sample consists of under 25,000 clones, just under 85% of them appearing once. Stated treatment: preoperative locoregional IRX-2 cytokine immunotherapy. Preoperative locoregional IRX-2 cytokine immunotherapy was tested in the phase Ib source study. The record originates from a study of preoperative IRX-2 immunotherapy in early breast cancer. Germline V gene sequence: CDR1 MGHRA, CDR2 YSYEKL. The V gene end was trimmed by 0 bases and the J gene end by 7 bases; junction bases not matched to a gene: 11. This CDR3 region has 16 residues.

The chain carries TRBV4-1 and TRBJ2-5, with 7 bases lining up with TRBD1. The sequencing used lymph node tissue, collected after IRX-2 immunotherapy. This TCR was recovered from a human donor with breast cancer. The CDR3 nucleotides read TGCGCCAGCAGCCAAGATCAGGGGGACCACACAAGGACCCAGTACTTC. This gives the protein CASSQDQGDHTRTQYF.